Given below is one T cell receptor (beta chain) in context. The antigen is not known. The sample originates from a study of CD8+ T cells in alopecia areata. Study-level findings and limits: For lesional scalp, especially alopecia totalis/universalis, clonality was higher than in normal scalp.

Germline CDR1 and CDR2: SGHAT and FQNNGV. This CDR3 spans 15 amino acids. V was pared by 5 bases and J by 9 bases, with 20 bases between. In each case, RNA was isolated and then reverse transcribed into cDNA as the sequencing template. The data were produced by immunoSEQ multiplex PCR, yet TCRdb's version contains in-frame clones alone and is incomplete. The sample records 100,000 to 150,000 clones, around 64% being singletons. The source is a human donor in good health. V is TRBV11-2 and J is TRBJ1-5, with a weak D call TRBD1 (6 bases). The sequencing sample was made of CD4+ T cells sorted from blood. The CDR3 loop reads CASSLLGGGTWPQHF. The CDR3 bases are TGTGCCAGCAGCCTCCTCGGGGGGGGCACGTGGCCCCAGCATTTT.